This T cell receptor (beta chain) came from a study of blood T cell repertoires in acute mononucleosis (dated by TCRdb to 2019 to 2021). General notes on the study: To capture the memory response, convalescent samples were obtained between 5 and 8 months after the acute presentation. Mean blood EBV load was 3.5 to 4.5 log10 genome copies per million B cells during acute infection and about 2.8 at convalescence. Points the paper makes about the study in general: Only roughly 9.6% of unique acute clonotypes persisted into convalescence, yet these made up most of the response; new diverse de novo clonotypes seemingly replaced the rest. The low acute-to-convalescent clonotype overlap might be partly explained by sampling error, because only a fraction of each donor's blood was analyzed. With just three donors in the cohort, the group averages were based on very few individuals. For BRLF1 (YVL-BR), TCRalpha CDR3 motifs played a dominant role and TCRbeta a minimal role in TCR repertoire selection.

For TCR profiling, total RNA from no fewer than 10,000 sorted tetramer+ CD8 T cells was reverse transcribed into cDNA. CDR3 regions were amplified by PCR with primers annealing to V and J regions, adding unique molecular identifiers to track templates. The immunoSEQ platform, including its sequencing and error-correction standards, was used to profile TCRalpha and TCRbeta chains. Per the source publication's procedure: Clonal copy numbers were corrected for sequencing and PCR errors, and CDR3s were defined per IMGT conventions. Analysis was restricted to productive rearrangements and performed with immunoSEQ Analyzer versions 2.0 and 3.0, while gene-pairing frequencies underwent further processing in Microsoft Excel. Circos plots were used to visualize V-J pairings, and MEME together with a custom motifSearch program was used to find CDR3 motifs. The OLGA algorithm was used to calculate the probability of generation of TCR sequences. A clonotype seen at both visits was called persistent, a clonotype seen only at the acute visit was called nonpersistent, and a clonotype seen only at convalescence was called de novo. Any amino acid clonotype used by more than one donor was defined as a public TCR. The immuneACCESS repertoire file appears here via TCRdb, limited to in-frame rearrangements. These files lack a portion of the clones; in checked studies, under half of the deficit traces to unresolved V genes, and the cause of the others is not known. The V and J calls and the clone size are those of that table, but D and trimming were determined from the DNA. The sample table records roughly 860 clones; about 30% of these occur just once. The top ten hold 57% of the sample.

Interpreted using the paper, the time point label stands for: convalescence about 6 months (5-8 months) after acute presentation (visit 7). Over the course of primary infection, this study followed CD8 T cell responses against two immunodominant EBV epitopes, BRLF1 109 (YVL-BR) and BMLF1 280 (GLC-BM). A positive serum heterophile antibody test and EBV viral capsid antigen-specific IgM indicated primary EBV infection. Total CD8 T cells were first enriched from PBMCs by magnetic positive selection (MACS). A FACSAria III was used to sort live CD3+ CD8+ tetramer+ cells to a purity above 90%. A PE-conjugated tetramer loaded with the BRLF1 109-117 peptide was used to sort the cells. At both acute infection and convalescence, EBV epitope-specific CD8 T cells were tetramer-sorted, and the TCR repertoires of those cells were deep-sequenced directly ex vivo. Donors were three people aged roughly 18 to 30 with clinical acute infectious mononucleosis and laboratory evidence of primary EBV infection. Heparinized peripheral blood was collected once when donors presented clinically with mononucleosis symptoms and a second time roughly 6 months afterward. Ficoll-Paque density gradient centrifugation was used to isolate PBMCs.

Its CDR3 holds 15 amino acids, cysteine through phenylalanine. CDR3 DNA is the only sequence kept; it has 45 bases, read in frame from the first base. The junction carries 17 bases between V and J, which are trimmed by 6 bases and 4 bases respectively. Via the germline V gene (reference sequence), CDR1 is MNHEY and CDR2 SMNVEV. With respect to this clone: No qualities accompany the bases; no much larger clone lies one base away.

This material consisted of EBV YVL epitope tetramer+ CD8+ T cells sorted from PBMCs, taken during convalescence from infectious mononucleosis. The sample's cell subset or site label is to be understood as: CD8 T cells binding a tetramer with EBV BRLF1 109-117 peptide (YVL-BR). The receptor comes from a young man with infectious mononucleosis caused by EBV. The rearranged segments are TRBV27 and TRBJ2-3; no D segment can be confidently identified. The CDR3 here reads CASSPTLGGADTQYF. The sequence in DNA is TGTGCCAGCAGCCCCACGCTAGGCGGCGCAGATACGCAGTATTTT.